This is a list of T cell receptor beta chains from one sample in a study of blood T cells in healthy people across ages. TCRdb processed the 5' RACE reads anew with MiXCR; each CDR3 protein has one entry. The table shows hundreds of thousands of distinct CDR3 sequences, with about 42% occurring only once. The sample comprised blood. The receptors were sampled from a woman between 55 and 75 years old in good health. CDR3s include the opening cysteine and the closing phenylalanine or tryptophan. A D gene is named only where the DNA matches it firmly. Rows give clone size only sometimes, using once, few, many, or a class for an expanded clone.

j_call d_call clone_size v_call cdr3_aa cdr3_nt
TRBJ2-6 TRBD1 . TRBV13 CASSSIDRAGANVLTF TGTGCCAGCAGCTCGATTGACAGGGCTGGGGCCAACGTCCTGACTTTC
TRBJ1-2 . . TRBV29-1 CSVGWGVGARGYTF TGCAGCGTTGGTTGGGGTGTTGGGGCTCGTGGCTACACCTTC
TRBJ2-7 TRBD2 . TRBV3-1 CASSPDRDYLLEQYF TGTGCCAGCAGCCCCGACCGGGACTACCTCCTCGAGCAGTACTTC
TRBJ2-3 TRBD2 . TRBV28 CASSPRGGLYADTQYF TGTGCCAGCAGTCCCCGGGGGGGGCTTTACGCAGATACGCAGTATTTT
TRBJ2-1 TRBD2 . TRBV20-1 CSAGGLADNEQFF TGCAGTGCTGGGGGACTAGCGGACAATGAGCAGTTCTTC
TRBJ2-5 . . TRBV7-8 CASSLVPGWIQETQYF TGTGCCAGCAGCTTAGTACCCGGGTGGATCCAAGAGACCCAGTACTTC
TRBJ2-7 TRBD2 . TRBV7-6 CASSLERASGNYEQYF TGTGCCAGCAGCTTAGAACGGGCTAGCGGTAACTACGAGCAGTACTTC
TRBJ2-7 TRBD1 once TRBV14 CASSQGVGQVYEQYF TGTGCCAGCAGCCAAGGCGTGGGACAGGTATACGAGCAGTACTTC
TRBJ2-1 . few TRBV24-1 CATSVGLGTDEQFF TGTGCCACCAGTGTAGGTTTGGGTACCGATGAGCAGTTCTTC
TRBJ2-1 . many TRBV10-3 CAISDRIRPGRGEQFF TGTGCCATCAGTGATCGGATCAGGCCAGGGAGAGGAGAGCAGTTCTTC
TRBJ2-5 . few TRBV19 CASSIPTGGQETQYF TGTGCCAGTAGTATACCCACTGGAGGGCAAGAGACCCAGTACTTC
TRBJ2-1 TRBD1 . TRBV7-3 CASSKGTGVSEQFF TGTGCCAGCAGCAAAGGGACAGGGGTCAGTGAGCAGTTCTTC
TRBJ2-1 . . TRBV5-6 CASSPSGRINEQFF TGTGCCAGCAGCCCGAGCGGACGGATTAATGAGCAGTTCTTC
TRBJ2-5 . . TRBV20-1 CSAREGGRPQYF TGCAGTGCTAGAGAAGGTGGAAGGCCGCAGTACTTC
TRBJ2-7 TRBD1 . TRBV25-1 CASSESGQGRDEQYF TGTGCCAGCAGTGAATCTGGACAGGGCAGAGACGAGCAGTACTTC
TRBJ1-2 TRBD1 few TRBV18 CASTRDRVNYGYTF TGTGCCAGCACTCGGGACAGGGTTAACTATGGCTACACCTTC
TRBJ2-7 . . TRBV5-4 CASSGPTGSEQYF TGTGCCAGCAGCGGCCCTACAGGGAGCGAGCAGTACTTC
TRBJ2-7 . . TRBV20-1 CSARAPGRLAYEQYF TGCAGTGCTAGAGCCCCAGGGCGGTTGGCCTACGAGCAGTACTTC
TRBJ1-2 . . TRBV7-2 CASSSLRDGYTF TGTGCCAGCAGTTCACTACGGGATGGCTACACCTTC
TRBJ2-5 . . TRBV30 CAWSRSRDQETQYF TGTGCCTGGAGCCGTTCCAGGGATCAAGAGACCCAGTACTTC
TRBJ1-1 . . TRBV29-1 CSVESGGRGTEAFF TGCAGCGTTGAAAGCGGGGGGCGTGGGACTGAAGCTTTCTTT
TRBJ2-3 . . TRBV27 CASSADRGEDTQYF TGTGCCAGCAGTGCGGACAGAGGGGAAGATACGCAGTATTTT
TRBJ2-3 . . TRBV30 CAWSGSSDTQYF TGTGCCTGGAGTGGATCCTCAGATACGCAGTATTTT
TRBJ2-3 . . TRBV6-2/TRBV6-3 CASSYDLVGRLSTDTQYF TGTGCCAGCAGTTACGATCTAGTGGGACGTTTGAGCACAGATACGCAGTATTTT
TRBJ1-4 TRBD1 . TRBV12-3/TRBV12-4 CASSFGTGDEKLFF TGTGCCAGCAGCTTCGGGACAGGGGATGAAAAACTGTTTTTT
TRBJ2-7 TRBD1 many TRBV11-2 CASSDRRTGRREQYF TGTGCCAGCAGCGACCGGAGGACAGGGAGGCGCGAGCAGTACTTC
TRBJ2-5 . . TRBV11-2 CASSLLTLQETQYF TGTGCCAGCAGCTTGTTGACACTCCAAGAGACCCAGTACTTC
TRBJ1-2 . once TRBV10-3 CAISAGGLDYGYTF TGTGCCATCAGTGCCGGGGGGCTGGACTATGGCTACACCTTC
TRBJ1-2 TRBD1 . TRBV3-1 CATTDREEDGYTF TGTGCCACCACGGACAGGGAAGAGGATGGCTACACCTTC
TRBJ2-1 . . TRBV6-5 CASSYDGSYNEQFF TGTGCCAGCAGTTACGACGGCTCCTACAATGAGCAGTTCTTC
TRBJ2-3 . . TRBV19 CASSIGLSNTDTQYF TGTGCCAGTAGTATAGGGCTGTCTAACACAGATACGCAGTATTTT
TRBJ2-3 . . TRBV24-1 CATARGTTDTQYF TGTGCCACCGCCCGGGGAACCACAGATACGCAGTATTTT
TRBJ2-3 . . TRBV5-6 CASSINPQGLRVTQYF TGTGCCAGCAGCATCAACCCCCAGGGATTGAGGGTTACGCAGTATTTT
TRBJ2-7 TRBD1 few TRBV7-2 CASSLDRGDPYEQYF TGTGCCAGCAGCTTAGACAGGGGTGATCCCTACGAGCAGTACTTC
TRBJ2-1 TRBD2 . TRBV5-5 CASSLDLAVWSNEQFF TGTGCCAGCAGCTTGGATCTAGCGGTTTGGAGTAATGAGCAGTTCTTC
TRBJ2-7 . . TRBV7-9 CASSSDPGRSSYEQYF TGTGCCAGCAGCTCGGACCCGGGACGGAGCTCCTACGAGCAGTACTTC
TRBJ2-1 . . TRBV28 CASSLGRGNDEQFF TGTGCCAGCAGTTTAGGGCGGGGTAACGATGAGCAGTTCTTC
TRBJ2-5 TRBD1 few TRBV29-1 CSVYLGTGLLQETQYF TGCAGCGTCTATCTAGGGACAGGACTCCTCCAAGAGACCCAGTACTTC
TRBJ1-2 . many TRBV7-9 CASSRDVGYGYTF TGTGCCAGCAGCCGGGATGTGGGGTATGGCTACACCTTC
TRBJ2-3 . many TRBV5-1 CASRELTSTDTQYF TGCGCCAGCAGAGAACTGACTAGCACAGATACGCAGTATTTT
TRBJ2-2 TRBD2 few TRBV20-1 CSATQGLAGAPGELFF TGCAGTGCTACCCAAGGACTAGCGGGAGCCCCCGGGGAGCTGTTTTTT
TRBJ2-5 TRBD1 many TRBV25-1 CASSGDSQETQYF TGTGCCAGCAGCGGGGACAGTCAAGAGACCCAGTACTTC
TRBJ2-1 TRBD1 . TRBV20-1 CSGSNRDRVDNEQFF TGCAGTGGTTCAAACCGGGACAGGGTAGACAATGAGCAGTTCTTC
TRBJ2-7 . . TRBV6-6 CASSYNPETSYEQYF TGTGCCAGCAGTTACAATCCAGAGACCTCCTACGAGCAGTACTTC
TRBJ2-1 . many TRBV5-5 CASSSRGGEVNEQFF TGTGCCAGCAGCTCCAGGGGAGGGGAGGTCAATGAGCAGTTCTTC
TRBJ1-1 . . TRBV7-3 CASSLTRSRVTTEAFF TGTGCCAGCAGCTTAACTCGGTCAAGGGTGACCACTGAAGCTTTCTTT
TRBJ2-5 . . TRBV20-1 CSAPAEYTEQYF TGCAGTGCTCCCGCGGAGTACACTGAGCAGTACTTC
TRBJ1-1 . . TRBV6-2/TRBV6-3 CANSYSPPRDTEAFF TGTGCCAACAGTTACTCCCCCCCCCGGGACACTGAAGCTTTCTTT
TRBJ2-5 . few TRBV20-1 CSARYQRIQETQYF TGCAGTGCTAGGTATCAGCGAATCCAAGAGACCCAGTACTTC
TRBJ2-7 . few TRBV29-1 CSVEDLVPGEQYF TGCAGCGTTGAAGATCTTGTACCTGGGGAGCAGTACTTC
TRBJ1-2 . . TRBV5-1 CASSLLLKSPDGYTF TGCGCCAGCAGCCTGCTTCTTAAATCCCCGGATGGCTACACCTTC
TRBJ2-7 . few TRBV6-1 CASSSNLGPYEQYF TGTGCCAGCAGCTCAAATCTGGGCCCCTACGAGCAGTACTTC
TRBJ2-1 . . TRBV11-3 CASSLEGSRGEQFF TGTGCCAGCAGCTTAGAGGGTAGCAGGGGTGAGCAGTTCTTC
TRBJ1-1 TRBD1 . TRBV18 CASSPRTGGSLAEAFF TGTGCCAGCTCACCAAGAACAGGGGGGTCGCTCGCTGAAGCTTTCTTT
TRBJ1-5 TRBD1 few TRBV27 CASSQSYGTENQPQHF TGTGCCAGCAGTCAGAGCTACGGGACAGAGAATCAGCCCCAGCATTTT
TRBJ2-5 . . TRBV5-1 CASSPGVAGETQYF TGCGCCAGCAGCCCCGGGGTAGCTGGGGAGACCCAGTACTTC
TRBJ2-7 . . TRBV12-3/TRBV12-4 CASRRETGYEQYF TGTGCCAGCAGACGGGAAACGGGCTACGAGCAGTACTTC
TRBJ2-2 TRBD1 . TRBV20-1 CSAHRDRGLIGELFF TGCAGTGCCCACCGGGACAGGGGGCTTATCGGGGAGCTGTTTTTT
TRBJ2-5 . many TRBV3-1 CASSQRGQETQYF TGTGCCAGCAGCCAGAGAGGGCAAGAGACCCAGTACTTC
TRBJ2-1 TRBD2 many TRBV4-2 CASSQDILAGYNEQFF TGTGCCAGCAGCCAAGATATTCTAGCGGGGTACAATGAGCAGTTCTTC